The rows below give T cell receptor beta chains drawn from one sample of a study of T cell repertoires in cytomegalovirus infection. TCRdb reanalysed the reads using MiXCR and keeps one entry per CDR3 protein. Among 560,000 or so distinct CDR3 sequences listed, 16% were seen once. Sequenced input: CD8+ T cells from PBMCs. The receptors shown here come from a human donor in good health (CMV status not recorded). Some clones in this sample may be carry-over from other donors' samples. The CDR3 runs from the conserved cysteine through the conserved F or W. A D gene is named only where the DNA matches it firmly. Clone size is stated in some rows and not others, as once, few, many or a class when expanded.

V gene,clone size,D gene,J gene,CDR3 DNA,CDR3 protein
TRBV20-1,few,.,TRBJ2-3,TGCAGTGCTACCCATACTAGCTCGCGCACAGATACGCAGTATTTT,CSATHTSSRTDTQYF
TRBV27,.,.,TRBJ2-7,TGTGCCAGCAGTTTATTGACCCAAAGCCCCTACGAGCAGTACTTC,CASSLLTQSPYEQYF
TRBV13,once,TRBD1,TRBJ1-1,TGTGCCAGCAGCCCTCGGACAGGGGGTATATTAATGAACACTGAAGCTTTCTTT,CASSPRTGGILMNTEAFF
TRBV7-2,many,.,TRBJ2-1,TGTGCCAGCAGCTTAGTGGACCGCAATGAGCAGTTCTTC,CASSLVDRNEQFF
TRBV9,.,TRBD2,TRBJ2-5,TGTGCCAGCAGCGTAGACGCACTAGCGGGAGACTTGGAGACCCAGTACTTC,CASSVDALAGDLETQYF
TRBV27,many,.,TRBJ2-7,TGTGCCAGCAGTTCTAGGACGGACAGCTCCTACGAGCAGTACTTC,CASSSRTDSSYEQYF
TRBV19,.,.,TRBJ1-1,TGTGCCAGTAGTCTGTACACGGACCAAATGAACACTGAAGCTTTCTTT,CASSLYTDQMNTEAFF
TRBV7-2,many,.,TRBJ2-1,TGTGCCAGCAGCTCTATATTCTCCTACAATGAGCAGTTCTTC,CASSSIFSYNEQFF
TRBV11-2,few,TRBD2,TRBJ2-1,TGTGCCAGCAGCTTAAATTATGGCCAGCGGGACTACAATGAGCAGTTCTTC,CASSLNYGQRDYNEQFF
TRBV6-1,.,.,TRBJ1-2,TGTGCCAGCAGCTCCGGGGTCGGGGATGGCTACACCTTC,CASSSGVGDGYTF
TRBV9,.,TRBD1,TRBJ1-2,TGTGCCAGCAGCGTAGGGGACAGGGATCACTATGGCTACACCTTC,CASSVGDRDHYGYTF
TRBV29-1,few,.,TRBJ2-7,TGCAGCGTTGAAGAAGGTGCAGGGTACTACGAGCAGTACTTC,CSVEEGAGYYEQYF
TRBV27,.,.,TRBJ1-5,TGTGCCAGTTCCCCGTCAGGGGTAAGTCAGCCCCAGCATTTT,CASSPSGVSQPQHF
TRBV20-1,.,.,TRBJ2-3,TGCAGTGCCTCCGGGTCCCGCACAGATACGCAGTATTTT,CSASGSRTDTQYF
TRBV20-1,few,TRBD1,TRBJ2-1,TGCAGTGCTAGAGTTCTGACAGGGGGCGACCTCAATGAGCAGTTCTTC,CSARVLTGGDLNEQFF
TRBV7-6,many,.,TRBJ2-3,TGTGCCAGCAGCTTTTTACGGTTAAGCACAGATACGCAGTATTTT,CASSFLRLSTDTQYF
TRBV7-9,many,.,TRBJ2-1,TGTGCCAGCAGCCCCATAGGGGTAAAGCAGTTCTTC,CASSPIGVKQFF
TRBV5-4,.,.,TRBJ1-1,TGTGCCAGCGGCGGACCCGGGAGGTACACTGAAGCTTTCTTT,CASGGPGRYTEAFF
TRBV7-6,many,TRBD2,TRBJ2-1,TGTGCCAGCAGCTTAAGGCGGGAGGGCCTTTACAATGAGCAGTTCTTC,CASSLRREGLYNEQFF
TRBV29-1,many,TRBD2,TRBJ2-5,TGCAGCGTTGAGGGCCCGGGACTAGCGGGAGGGCCACGGGAGACCCAGTACTTC,CSVEGPGLAGGPRETQYF
TRBV12-3/TRBV12-4,many,.,TRBJ1-5,TGTGCCAGCAGCTTAGGCAGGGCTAGCAATCAGCCCCAGCATTTT,CASSLGRASNQPQHF
TRBV7-3,many,.,TRBJ2-3,TGTGCCAGCAGCTCCGGCGGGAGCACAGATACGCAGTATTTT,CASSSGGSTDTQYF
TRBV4-1,.,.,TRBJ1-4,TGCGCCAGCAGCCAAGCGGGCAGAAAACTGTTTTTT,CASSQAGRKLFF
TRBV7-9,many,TRBD1,TRBJ1-5,TGTGCCAGCAGCTCCCTCCGACAGGGGAAGAATCAGCCCCAGCATTTT,CASSSLRQGKNQPQHF
TRBV6-1,many,.,TRBJ2-3,TGTGCCAGCAGACCGTACCAGGGAAGCACAGATACGCAGTATTTT,CASRPYQGSTDTQYF
TRBV11-2,many,.,TRBJ1-1,TGTGCCAGCATCACAGGAGGCACTGAAGCTTTCTTT,CASITGGTEAFF
TRBV13,few,.,TRBJ2-1,TGTGCCAGCAGCCCCGAGTCGCAGTCCGGGGAGCAGTTCTTC,CASSPESQSGEQFF
TRBV9,.,TRBD1,TRBJ2-7,TGTGCCAGCAGCGTAGCCCCACAGGGGGCAGACGAGCAGTACTTC,CASSVAPQGADEQYF
TRBV6-2/TRBV6-3,many,TRBD2,TRBJ2-2,TGTGCCAGCAGTTCACCCCCCGGGGGGGGGGACACCGGGGAGCTGTTTTTT,CASSSPPGGGDTGELFF
TRBV9,few,.,TRBJ1-3,TGTGCCAGCAGTCGTCTCTCTGGAAACACCATATATTTT,CASSRLSGNTIYF
TRBV7-2,many,TRBD1,TRBJ2-7,TGTGCCAGCAGCTTAGAACAGGGGCGTACCTACGAGCAGTACTTC,CASSLEQGRTYEQYF
TRBV20-1,.,.,TRBJ2-2,TGCAGTCTCAAAAGTTACCTGGAACCGGGGGAGCTGTTTTTT,CSLKSYLEPGELFF
TRBV5-1,.,TRBD2,TRBJ2-3,TGCGCCAGCAGCTTGGCTAGCGGGAGAATAGATACGCAGTATTTT,CASSLASGRIDTQYF
TRBV11-2,.,.,TRBJ1-2,TGTGCCAGCAGCTCTAATTCAGACTATGGCTACACCTTC,CASSSNSDYGYTF
TRBV2,few,.,TRBJ2-3,TGTGCCAGCAGTGAAAGGTCGGCTCACAGAAATACGCAGTATTTT,CASSERSAHRNTQYF
TRBV7-9,many,.,TRBJ1-3,TGTGCCAGCATTACAGACACCATATATTTT,CASITDTIYF
TRBV2,.,TRBD2,TRBJ2-5,TGTGCCAGCAGCCTACTAGCGGGGGGGCCATCGGTAGGAGAGACCCAGTACTTC,CASSLLAGGPSVGETQYF
TRBV3-1,.,TRBD2,TRBJ2-5,TGTGCCAGCAGCCAAGCTCAGACTAGCGGGAGACCTGGCGGAGAGACCCAGTACTTC,CASSQAQTSGRPGGETQYF
TRBV5-6,few,.,TRBJ2-2,TGTGCCAGCAGCTTGGAACTAGCTATCGACACCGGGGAGCTGTTTTTT,CASSLELAIDTGELFF
TRBV9,.,.,TRBJ1-2,TGTGCCAGCAGCGCCCGACAGACCTTCTATGGCTACACCTTC,CASSARQTFYGYTF
TRBV7-2,many,.,TRBJ1-2,TGTGCCAGCATTCGGACAGACCCTACCTATGGCTACACCTTC,CASIRTDPTYGYTF
TRBV27,.,TRBD2,TRBJ2-5,TGTGCCAGCAATCGGGCGGGAGGGCCTCGGGAGACCCAGTACTTC,CASNRAGGPRETQYF
TRBV5-6,.,TRBD2,TRBJ2-5,TGTGCCAGCAGCTTGCTTAGCGGGGGGCAAGAGACCCAGTACTTC,CASSLLSGGQETQYF
TRBV7-8,many,.,TRBJ2-7,TGTGCCAGCAGCGAGGACAGTACGGGCGAGCAGTACTTC,CASSEDSTGEQYF
TRBV15,.,.,TRBJ1-1,TGTGCCACCAGCACTCCCGCTGAAGCTTTCTTT,CATSTPAEAFF
TRBV12-3/TRBV12-4,many,TRBD2,TRBJ2-5,TGTGCCAGCAGTTACTCGCTAGCGGGAGGAGAGGGGGAGACCCAGTACTTC,CASSYSLAGGEGETQYF
TRBV29-1,.,TRBD1,TRBJ1-5,TGCAGCGTTGAAGAGACAGGGGGACGGAATCAGCCCCAGCATTTT,CSVEETGGRNQPQHF
TRBV6-2/TRBV6-3,few,.,TRBJ1-2,TGTGCCAGCAGTTACTCGATATATGGACTACACTTC,CASSYSIYGLHF
TRBV29-1,.,.,TRBJ2-2,TGCAGCGTTGGAGGACCGGGGGTGCTGTTTTTT,CSVGGPGVLFF
TRBV28,many,.,TRBJ1-6,TGTGCCAGCAGTTTTGTGGTCTCCTATAATTCACCCCTCCACTTT,CASSFVVSYNSPLHF
TRBV11-2,.,TRBD1,TRBJ1-1,TGTGCCAGCAGCCCCTGGGGACAGGAGAACACTGAAGCTTTCTTT,CASSPWGQENTEAFF
TRBV6-6,few,.,TRBJ2-7,TGTGCCAGCAGCCAAACACACTCTATGGACTCCCCTTATAGGAAGCAGTACTTC,CASSQTHSMDSPYRKQYF
TRBV9,.,.,TRBJ1-2,TGTGCCAGCACCTCCAGGACCTATGGCTACACCTTC,CASTSRTYGYTF
TRBV11-2,many,.,TRBJ1-1,TGTGCCAGCAGCTTATGGGTGGGCGGAATGAACACTGAAGCTTTCTTT,CASSLWVGGMNTEAFF
TRBV29-1,.,.,TRBJ2-1,TGCAGCGTTGCCCTTGATCGGGGAGTTAGTGAGCAGTTCTTC,CSVALDRGVSEQFF
TRBV12-3/TRBV12-4,few,.,TRBJ2-5,TGTGCCAGCCGTGCCAGCAGTTACTGGGAGACCCAGTACTTC,CASRASSYWETQYF
TRBV20-1,.,.,TRBJ2-3,TGCAGTGCTAGAGACATGGAGGGGGCGCGTCTAGATACGCAGTATTTT,CSARDMEGARLDTQYF
TRBV12-3/TRBV12-4,.,.,TRBJ2-1,TGTGCCAGCCGTTTAGTGGGGGGTGAGCAGTTCTTC,CASRLVGGEQFF
TRBV24-1,few,.,TRBJ2-1,TGTGCCACCAGTGATTCGGCAGGGAACGATAATGAGCAGTTCTTC,CATSDSAGNDNEQFF
TRBV29-1,.,.,TRBJ2-7,TGCAGCGCATACTCAGGGGTTGAACTATACGAGCAGTACTTC,CSAYSGVELYEQYF